These 7 T cell receptor beta chains were all obtained from the same sample, sequenced in a study of T cell responses to AZD1222 COVID-19 vaccine (dated by TCRdb to the early 2020s). Library construction relied on the immunoSEQ multiplex PCR assay. TCRdb re-hosts the immuneACCESS table, in-frame sequences only. Its copies lack some clones; in the studies checked, an unresolved V gene accounts for under half of them, and the cause for the rest is not known. The sample table contains approximately 100,000 clones; only one count was recorded for about 92% of them. About 1.2% of the sample is in the top ten clones. The intended sense of this specimen's time point label: baseline before first vaccination. The specimen was peripheral blood, collected on day 0 of AZD1222 vaccination. These receptors were collected from an adult in good health.

The chain combines TRBV7-8 with TRBJ2-6; D is unresolved. CDR3 length: 15 amino acids. The germline V and J ends were trimmed by 5 bases and 1 base, with 9 bases remaining between them. Germline V gene data show CDR1 as SGHVS and CDR2 as FQNEAQ. This chain's CDR3 is CASSHVTSGANVLTF. The CDR3, as DNA: TGTGCCAGCAGCCATGTTACGTCTGGGGCCAACGTCCTGACTTTC.

Only one count was recorded for this clone. The J gene is TRBJ2-7, the V gene TRBV18; D possibly uses TRBD1 or TRBD2 (5 bases each). The germline V gene encodes CDR1 KGHSH and CDR2 LQKENI. Trimming stripped 5 bases from V and 2 bases from J, with 10 bases between. The CDR3 has 13 amino acids. The CDR3 sequence: CASSRDPTYEQYF. The DNA of the CDR3 is TGTGCCAGCTCAAGGGACCCGACCTACGAGCAGTACTTC.

The chain recombines TRBV11-3 with TRBJ1-1; D might be TRBD1 (6 bases). The CDR3 extends over 15 amino acids. Germline V CDR1 and CDR2: SGHNT, YENEEA. Trimming took off 2 bases at V and 5 bases at J, with 15 bases between the two ends. In DNA form, the CDR3 reads TGTGCCAGCAGCTTACGGCCGGGGGCAGGGACTGAAGCTTTCTTT. This codes for CASSLRPGAGTEAFF.

The V and J genes are TRBV4-3 and TRBJ2-3; either TRBD1 or TRBD2 may supply D (5 bases each). Germline CDR1 is LGHNA and CDR2 is YSLEER. Trimming cost V 0 bases and J 2 bases, with 9 bases left between them. The CDR3 consists of 15 residues. The CDR3: CASSQDVGPTDTQYF. CDR3 DNA sequence: TGCGCCAGCAGCCAAGATGTGGGACCCACAGATACGCAGTATTTT.

Points on this clone: Other DNA sequences in this specimen translate into the identical CDR3. The chain employs TRBV7-9 and TRBJ2-7, with D perhaps TRBD1 or TRBD2 (5 bases each). Germline V gives CDR1 SEHNR, CDR2 FQNEAQ (reference sequence). V lost 3 bases and J 2 bases, leaving 8 bases between the germline ends. The CDR3 sequence is 13 residues long. The CDR3 here is CASSLRGTYEQYF. In nucleotides, the CDR3 is TGTGCCAGCAGCTTGAGGGGAACCTACGAGCAGTACTTC.

This clone was counted a single time. CDR3 DNA: TGTGCCAGTAGTATTAGACTAGCGGCCTACGAGCAGTACTTC. Protein: CASSIRLAAYEQYF. V usage is TRBV19 and J usage is TRBJ2-7; 9 bases are a match to TRBD2. The CDR3 runs to 14 residues. After removal of 3 bases from V and 2 bases from J, the junction contained 2 bases not matched to a gene. From germline, CDR1 is LNHDA and CDR2 SQIVND (reference sequence).

The genes are TRBV11-2 and TRBJ2-1; D possibly corresponds to TRBD2 (5 bases). Germline assignment: CDR1 SGHAT and CDR2 FQNNGV. The CDR3 has 13 amino acids. The V end was cut by 1 base, the J end by 10 bases, with 11 bases between. The CDR3 region is CASSLAGEGEQFF. Written as DNA, the CDR3 is TGTGCCAGCAGCTTAGCCGGAGAGGGAGAGCAGTTCTTC.